The next 16 T cell receptor beta chains were all read from a single sample in a study of long-term antiretroviral therapy in people with HIV. Sequencing used immunoSEQ v3.0 at survey level. Repertoires were generated with immunoSEQ multiplex PCR, while TCRdb's copy carries only in-frame clones and drops some. Seen here are about 40,000 clones, roughly nine tenths observed once, and the top ten hold about 4%. Sample: unsorted PBMCs, taken 1.2 years after starting antiretroviral therapy. All receptors come from a woman aged 45-65 years with HIV.

The chain carries TRBV7-9 and TRBJ1-2; the D gene is possibly TRBD1 (6 bases). From germline, CDR1 is SEHNR and CDR2 FQNEAQ (reference sequence). Trimming took off 5 bases at V and 6 bases at J, with 16 bases between the two ends. The CDR3 loop spans 14 amino acids. Here the CDR3 reads CASSHAYRVNGYTF. The CDR3 DNA reads as TGTGCCAGCAGCCACGCATACAGGGTTAATGGCTACACCTTC.

The V and J genes are TRBV7-9 and TRBJ2-5; the D is unclear. The CDR3 is made up of 13 amino acids. Trimming pared 8 bases from V and 3 bases from J, leaving 13 bases between. Germline CDR1 SEHNR, CDR2 FQNEAQ (reference sequence). CDR3 loop: CASGTAGKETQYF. The DNA for the CDR3 is TGTGCCAGCGGCACGGCAGGAAAAGAGACCCAGTACTTC.

This chain links TRBV6-1 with TRBJ2-1; TRBD2 matches at 9 bases. Per germline, CDR1 MNHNS and CDR2 SASEGT. There are 13 residues in the CDR3. Trimming at V came to 8 bases and at J to 4 bases, leaving 3 bases not matched to a gene. CDR3 region: CASRAGGYNEQFF. CDR3 in DNA: TGTGCCAGCCGGGCGGGGGGGTACAATGAGCAGTTCTTC.

The chain combines TRBV30 with TRBJ1-2; the match to TRBD1 covers 9 bases. V lost 2 bases and J lost 7; bases outside the gene matches: 8. The CDR3 spans 14 residues. Per germline, CDR1 GTSNPN and CDR2 SVGIG (reference sequence). The CDR3 bases are TGTGCCTGGAGTCCCGGGACAGGGATTTTTGGCTACACCTTC. Translated, it gives CAWSPGTGIFGYTF.

The CDR3 spells CASSSPGSTYEQYF. CDR3 DNA sequence: TGTGCCAGCAGCTCTCCCGGGTCGACCTACGAGCAGTACTTC. The chain recombines TRBV7-2 with TRBJ2-7; no reliable D call. CDR1 and CDR2 (germline): SGHTA, FQGNSA. This CDR3 is 14 amino acids long. Trimming left V 4 bases short and J 2 bases short, with 12 bases between.

The chain links TRBV10-2 to TRBJ1-1; D gene ambiguous. The length of the CDR3 is 16 residues. Trimming shortened V by 1 base and J by 3 bases, and 15 bases separated the two germline ends. The germline V gene encodes CDR1 WSHSY and CDR2 SAAADI. The CDR3 DNA reads as TGCGCCAGCAGTGAGTGGGCCAACACCCAATACACTGAAGCTTTCTTT. It specifies CASSEWANTQYTEAFF.

V usage is TRBV4-1 and J usage is TRBJ1-2; 7 bases fit TRBD1. J was trimmed by 4 bases and V by 6 bases; bases with no gene match: 5. Germline V lookup: CDR1 MGHRA, CDR2 YSYEKL. This CDR3 is built from 13 residues. The CDR3 region is CASRPSGGYGYTF. The CDR3 DNA sequence: TGCGCCAGCAGGCCCTCAGGGGGCTATGGCTACACCTTC.

The V call is TRBV19, the J call TRBJ2-7; D is undetermined. Germline loops: CDR1 LNHDA, CDR2 SQIVND (reference sequence). The CDR3 consists of 14 residues. The V and J ends lost 3 bases and 3 bases respectively, with 12 bases between them. The CDR3 DNA sequence: TGTGCCAGTAGTATTGGGCCTGCAAGCTACGAGCAGTACTTC. Residues: CASSIGPASYEQYF.

The chain combines TRBV27 with TRBJ2-1; 7 bases align to TRBD1. With 5 bases clipped from V and 5 bases from J, the junction kept 9 bases outside the gene matches. CDR1 is MNHEY and CDR2 is SMNVEV in the germline V gene (reference sequence). The CDR3 extends over 15 amino acids. In nucleotides, the CDR3 is TGTGCCAGCAGTAAGACAGGGTGGGCCGACAATGAGCAGTTCTTC. It encodes CASSKTGWADNEQFF.

In its sample, this clone was seen once. The chain links TRBV5-1 to TRBJ2-7, with TRBD1 identical over 7 bases. J was trimmed by 0 bases and V by 0 bases; bases with no gene match: 3. The CDR3 covers 15 residues. The germline V gene encodes CDR1 SGHRS and CDR2 YFSETQ. The DNA for the CDR3 is TGCGCCAGCAGCTTGGGAAGGACAGGCTCCTACGAGCAGTACTTC. This sequence encodes CASSLGRTGSYEQYF.

This clone was detected once. The chain uses TRBV11-2 and TRBJ2-5, with a weak D call TRBD1 (6 bases). This CDR3 region has 13 residues. The V gene lost 1 base and the J gene lost 9 bases, with 12 bases spanning the gap. Germline V CDR1 and CDR2: SGHAT, FQNNGV. For the CDR3, the DNA is TGTGCCAGCAGCTTAGGACAGGATAGGTCCCAGTACTTC. It codes for CASSLGQDRSQYF.

This clone appeared a few times. This chain connects TRBV5-1 to TRBJ1-6, with TRBD1 matching over 8 bases. Germline CDR1 is SGHRS and CDR2 is YFSETQ. V lost 3 bases and J lost 6; bases outside the gene matches: 5. The CDR3 spans 15 residues. The CDR3: CASSSGDRGNSPLHF. CDR3 DNA: TGCGCCAGCAGCTCGGGTGACAGGGGTAATTCACCCCTCCACTTT.

The chain recombines TRBV7-9 with TRBJ1-5; no clear D. The CDR3 spans 16 residues. V was clipped by 2 bases and J by 4 bases, with 15 bases between them. The V gene's germline CDR1 is SEHNR and CDR2 FQNEAQ (reference sequence). CDR3 protein: CASSLTLGMGNQPQHF. As DNA, the CDR3 is TGTGCCAGCAGCTTAACGTTGGGGATGGGGAATCAGCCCCAGCATTTT.

This clone has only one observation. V and J are TRBV19 and TRBJ2-1; D is possibly TRBD2 (7 bases). The CDR3 contains 14 residues. CDR1 is LNHDA, CDR2 SQIVND, per germline (reference sequence). V lost 5 bases and J lost 5, with 13 bases in between. The CDR3: CASSHDGGHNEQFF. Here the CDR3 DNA reads TGTGCCAGTAGTCATGACGGGGGGCACAATGAGCAGTTCTTC. The full variable domain, its missing parts supplied by reference TRBV19 and TRBJ2-1, is DGGITQSPKYLFRKEGQNVTLSCEQNLNHDAMYWYRQDPGQGLRLIYYSQIVNDFQKGDIAEGYSVSREKKESFPLTVTSAQKNPTAFYLCASSHDGGHNEQFFGPGTRLTVL.

The gene calls are TRBV5-5 and TRBJ1-5; 9 nucleotides line up with TRBD1. The length of the CDR3 is 14 residues. Germline lookup yields CDR1 SGHKS and CDR2 YYEKEE (reference sequence). J gave up 6 bases and V 4 bases, and 5 bases lay outside the gene matches. The CDR3: CASSPQGAGQPQHF. CDR3 DNA sequence: TGTGCCAGCAGCCCACAGGGGGCCGGTCAGCCCCAGCATTTT. The complete variable domain, with remaining parts taken from reference TRBV5-5 and TRBJ1-5, reads DAGVTQSPTHLIKTRGQQVTLRCSPISGHKSVSWYQQVLGQGPQFIFQYYEKEERGRGNFPDRFSARQFPNYSSELNVNALLLGDSALYLCASSPQGAGQPQHFGDGTRLSIL.

The chain has TRBV29-1 and TRBJ1-2; D unclear. The germline V and J ends were trimmed by 6 bases and 5 bases, with 10 bases remaining between them. CDR1 and CDR2 from the germline V gene are SQVTM and ANQGSEA. This CDR3 is 11 amino acids long. The CDR3 DNA sequence: TGCAGCGTCCGCCGCGGATATGGCTACACCTTC. It encodes CSVRRGYGYTF.